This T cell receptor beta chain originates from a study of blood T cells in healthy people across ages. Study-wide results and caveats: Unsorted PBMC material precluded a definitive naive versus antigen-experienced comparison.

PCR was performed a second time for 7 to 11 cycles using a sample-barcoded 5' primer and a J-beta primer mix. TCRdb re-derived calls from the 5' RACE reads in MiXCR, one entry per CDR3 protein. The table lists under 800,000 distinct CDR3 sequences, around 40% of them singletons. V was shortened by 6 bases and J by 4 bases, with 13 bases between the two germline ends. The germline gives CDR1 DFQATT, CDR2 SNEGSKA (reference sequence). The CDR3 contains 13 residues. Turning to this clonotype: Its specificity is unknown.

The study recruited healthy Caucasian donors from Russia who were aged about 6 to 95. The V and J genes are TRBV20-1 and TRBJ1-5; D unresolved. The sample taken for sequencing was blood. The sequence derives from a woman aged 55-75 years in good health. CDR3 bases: TGCAGTGCCCCTCTGGGCTTGAATCAGCCCCAGCATTTT. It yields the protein CSAPLGLNQPQHF.